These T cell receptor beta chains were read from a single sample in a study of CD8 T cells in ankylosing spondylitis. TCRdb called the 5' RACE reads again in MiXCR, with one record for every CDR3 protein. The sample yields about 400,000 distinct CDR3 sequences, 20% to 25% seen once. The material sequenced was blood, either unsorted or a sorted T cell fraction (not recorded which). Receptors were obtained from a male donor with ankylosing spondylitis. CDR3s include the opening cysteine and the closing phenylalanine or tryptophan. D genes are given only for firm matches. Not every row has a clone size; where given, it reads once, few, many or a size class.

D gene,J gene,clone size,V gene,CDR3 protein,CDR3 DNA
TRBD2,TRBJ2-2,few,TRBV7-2,CASTYSGRNTGELFF,TGTGCCAGCACCTATAGCGGGAGGAACACCGGGGAGCTGTTTTTT
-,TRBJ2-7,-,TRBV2,CASILDQGGYEQYF,TGTGCCAGCATTCTCGACCAGGGGGGCTACGAGCAGTACTTC
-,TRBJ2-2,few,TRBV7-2,CASTPVANTGELFF,TGTGCCAGCACCCCGGTGGCGAACACCGGGGAGCTGTTTTTT
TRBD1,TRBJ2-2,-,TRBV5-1,CASSLWGLSGTANTGELFF,TGCGCCAGCAGCTTATGGGGCCTTAGTGGGACAGCGAACACCGGGGAGCTGTTTTTT
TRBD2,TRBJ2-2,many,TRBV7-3,CASSAGVTGELFF,TGTGCCAGCTCAGCGGGAGTCACCGGGGAGCTGTTTTTT
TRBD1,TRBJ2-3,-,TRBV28,CASRTPGQAITSTDTQYF,TGTGCCAGCAGAACCCCGGGACAGGCTATCACTAGCACAGATACGCAGTATTTT
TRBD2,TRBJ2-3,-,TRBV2,CASSYAAGAASTDTQYF,TGTGCCAGCAGTTATGCGGCGGGAGCGGCTAGCACAGATACGCAGTATTTT
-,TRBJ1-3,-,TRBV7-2,CASSLSGLLQGNTIYF,TGTGCCAGCAGCTTGTCAGGGCTTCTTCAAGGAAACACCATATATTTT
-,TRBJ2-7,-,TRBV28,CASSPRGQKIYEQYF,TGTGCCAGCAGCCCGCGGGGACAGAAGATCTACGAGCAGTACTTC
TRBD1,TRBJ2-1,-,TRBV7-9,CASSLFQGAPDNEQFF,TGTGCCAGCAGCTTATTTCAGGGGGCGCCTGACAATGAGCAGTTCTTC
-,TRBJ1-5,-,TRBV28,CASTEGGPLVGRQPQHF,TGTGCCAGCACCGAGGGGGGGCCGCTAGTAGGGCGTCAGCCCCAGCATTTT
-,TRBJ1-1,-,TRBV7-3,CASSFLPITEAFF,TGTGCCAGCAGCTTCTTACCCATAACTGAAGCTTTCTTT
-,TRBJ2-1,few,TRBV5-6,CASSPQMDVNEQFF,TGTGCCAGCAGCCCGCAGATGGACGTCAATGAGCAGTTCTTC
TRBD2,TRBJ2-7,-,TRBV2,CASSEARVLTSGYEQYF,TGTGCCAGCAGTGAAGCGCGCGTCCTGACTAGCGGGTACGAGCAGTACTTC
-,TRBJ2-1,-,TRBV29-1,CSGGNRNSYNEQFF,TGCAGCGGCGGGAACAGGAATAGCTACAATGAGCAGTTCTTC
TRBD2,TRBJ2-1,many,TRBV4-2,CASSQGTSGSNEQFF,TGTGCCAGCAGCCAGGGGACTAGCGGGAGCAATGAGCAGTTCTTC
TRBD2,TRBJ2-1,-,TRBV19,CASSRTSGREGEQFF,TGTGCCAGTAGTAGGACTAGCGGGAGGGAGGGTGAGCAGTTCTTC
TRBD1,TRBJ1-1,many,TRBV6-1,CASSRGQGAMNTEAFF,TGTGCCAGCAGTCGAGGACAGGGGGCTATGAACACTGAAGCTTTCTTT
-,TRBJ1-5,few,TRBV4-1,CASSQAFGDQPQHF,TGCGCCAGCAGCCAAGCATTCGGGGATCAGCCCCAGCATTTT
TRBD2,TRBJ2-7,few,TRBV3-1,CASSPSGRSRYEQYF,TGTGCCAGCAGCCCCAGCGGGAGATCCCGCTACGAGCAGTACTTC
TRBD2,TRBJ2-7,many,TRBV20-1,CSASGLAGQEQYF,TGCAGTGCGTCTGGACTAGCGGGACAAGAGCAGTACTTC
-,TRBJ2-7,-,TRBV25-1,CASSPRLSLNEQYF,TGTGCCAGCAGTCCAAGACTCAGCCTGAACGAGCAGTACTTC
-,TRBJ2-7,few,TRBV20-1,CSAEDWRSGQYF,TGCAGTGCTGAGGACTGGCGTTCAGGGCAGTACTTC
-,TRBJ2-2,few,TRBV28,CASTRGGGNTGELFF,TGTGCCAGCACCCGTGGGGGGGGCAACACCGGGGAGCTGTTTTTT
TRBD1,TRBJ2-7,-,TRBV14,CASSQDGRTGVYEQYF,TGTGCCAGCAGCCAAGATGGAAGGACAGGGGTCTACGAGCAGTACTTC
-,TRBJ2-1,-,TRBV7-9,CASSLAFLRNSYNEQFF,TGTGCCAGCAGCTTAGCCTTTTTGCGGAACTCCTACAATGAGCAGTTCTTC
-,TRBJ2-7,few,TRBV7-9,CASSLSGRVDSYEQYF,TGTGCCAGCAGCTTATCTGGGCGGGTAGACTCCTACGAGCAGTACTTC
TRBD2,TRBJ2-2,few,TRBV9,CASSVTSGNGELFF,TGTGCCAGCAGCGTAACTAGCGGGAACGGGGAGCTGTTTTTT
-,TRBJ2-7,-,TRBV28,CASSLGDTPYEQYF,TGTGCCAGCAGTTTAGGAGACACTCCCTACGAGCAGTACTTC
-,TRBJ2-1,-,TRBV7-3,CASSLTTVNEQFF,TGTGCCAGCAGCTTAACGACGGTCAATGAGCAGTTCTTC
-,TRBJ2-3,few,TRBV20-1,CSARQSTDTQYF,TGCAGTGCCAGACAGAGCACAGATACGCAGTATTTT
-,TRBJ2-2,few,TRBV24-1,CATSDQNTGELFF,TGTGCCACCAGTGACCAGAACACCGGGGAGCTGTTTTTT
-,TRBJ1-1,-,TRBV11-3,CASSPNGGFGAFF,TGTGCCAGCAGCCCCAATGGGGGATTTGGTGCTTTCTTT
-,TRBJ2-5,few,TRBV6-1,CASSPTAVGTQYF,TGTGCCAGCAGTCCTACAGCAGTTGGGACCCAGTACTTC
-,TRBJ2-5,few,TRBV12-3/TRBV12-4,CASSSTRPDSRGGTQYF,TGTGCCAGCAGTTCCACTAGGCCTGACAGTAGAGGCGGGACCCAGTACTTC
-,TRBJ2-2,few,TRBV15,CATSRDWLAGELFF,TGTGCCACCAGCAGAGATTGGCTGGCCGGGGAGCTGTTTTTT
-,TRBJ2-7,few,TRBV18,CASSPTSVAIYEQYF,TGTGCCAGCTCACCGACCTCGGTGGCTATCTACGAGCAGTACTTC
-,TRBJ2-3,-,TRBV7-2,CASSQRASTDTQYF,TGTGCCAGCAGCCAGCGGGCTTCCACAGATACGCAGTATTTT
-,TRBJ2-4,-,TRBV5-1,CASSLRGQENIQYF,TGCGCCAGCAGCTTGAGGGGCCAAGAAAACATTCAGTACTTC
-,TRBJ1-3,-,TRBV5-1,CASSLSPTNTIYF,TGCGCCAGCAGCTTGTCGCCGACTAACACCATATATTTT
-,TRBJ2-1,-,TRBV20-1,CSASIGSGNEQFF,TGCAGTGCTAGTATCGGGTCGGGCAATGAGCAGTTCTTC
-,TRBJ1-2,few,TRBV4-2,CASSPAGGDNYGYTF,TGTGCCAGCAGCCCGGCGGGGGGGGACAACTATGGCTACACCTTC